Reported below is one T cell receptor (beta chain). The antigen is unknown. The CDR3 spans 15 residues. Trimming shortened V by 6 bases and J by 3 bases, and 15 bases separated the two germline ends. Germline CDR1 is MNHNS and CDR2 is SASEGT. These data are taken from a study of cytomegalovirus exposure and HLA in healthy donors. Study-wide findings and caveats: Evidence from a later analysis indicated that most CMV-associated TCR beta chains looked HLA-restricted. Later findings reportedly placed an Asian-associated ancestry cluster below the approximately 670-donor mean for N-insertions. Despite most TCR sequences being rare, some public TCRs occurred in many donors.

The PCR made use of 60 Vbeta and 13 Jbeta primers. The protocol was immunoSEQ multiplex PCR, while the TCRdb copy is restricted to in-frame clones and leaves out a portion. This sample has about 120,000 clones, with about 80% found just once. The chain carries TRBV6-1 and TRBJ1-5; maybe TRBD1 (5 bases). Sequencing was performed on PBMCs. This sequence was found in a female donor in good health and CMV-seropositive. The CDR3 DNA is TGTGCCAGCAGATTATCTCAGGGATACAATCAGCCCCAGCATTTT. Its protein product is CASRLSQGYNQPQHF.